The T cell receptor (beta chain) under discussion was sequenced for a study of prognosis after radiotherapy for stage I lung cancer. Study-level background: About 7 patients had tumors that were squamous cell carcinoma, and some twelve had adenocarcinoma. Findings of the study overall: In patients who developed distant metastases, Shannon entropy measured after stereotactic body radiation therapy was lower, and baseline Shannon entropy was not associated with metastases.

Germline V lookup: CDR1 DFQATT, CDR2 SNEGSKA (reference sequence). With 6 bases removed from V and 1 base from J, the gap between germline ends came to 12 bases. The CDR3 consists of 13 residues. This clonotype was seen repeatedly, ten times or more. Its cognate antigen is unknown. By two-round multiplex PCR, the TCR beta CDR3 was amplified from genomic DNA. Primers were specific to each TRBV and TRBJ gene in first-round PCR. TCRdb recomputed calls from the multiplex PCR reads with MiXCR, one row per CDR3 protein. This sample has about 22,000 distinct CDR3 sequences, with approximately 39% found just once.

The sequence was obtained from a donor over 45 with non-small cell lung cancer. The chain couples TRBV20-1 to TRBJ1-1, with D perhaps matching TRBD1 (5 bases). Sequencing was performed on PBMCs, taken before or after stereotactic body radiation therapy (not recorded which). CDR3 in DNA: TGCAGTGCCTGGGCAGGGTCGAACACTGAAGCTTTCTTT. Residues: CSAWAGSNTEAFF.